This T cell receptor beta chain was sequenced in a study of T cells in Graves' hyperthyroidism and ophthalmopathy (dated by TCRdb to about 2019). About the full investigation: Peripheral blood was sampled at the time of initial diagnosis, prior to any treatment. To identify distinguishing TCR V-J signatures, a discovery cohort of 90 to 100 patients was used, comprising 40 to 45 with Graves' ophthalmopathy and some 57 with stable Graves' hyperthyroidism. Whether ophthalmopathy could be predicted prospectively was tested in an independent validation cohort made up of roughly 19 hyperthyroidism patients plus 17 patients who later progressed to ophthalmopathy. The 75 to 100 discovery patients were divided at random into training and test sets in a 7:3 ratio. In several Graves' hyperthyroidism patients, the study also compared T-cell repertoires from thyroid tissue with T-cell repertoires from blood. After blood sampling, hyperthyroidism patients were treated with methimazole at a starting dose of 30 mg daily, and ophthalmopathy patients were treated with high-dose intravenous methylprednisolone. The paper describes TCR Vbeta CDR3 sequencing of 135 peripheral blood samples, made up of under 50 ophthalmopathy patients, more than 70 hyperthyroidism patients and roughly 17 progressor patients. The full study reports these points: No statistical method was used to set the sample size in advance, and investigators knew the group allocation. Most expanded thyroid clonotypes (frequency above 0.001) were also found in blood, which suggests that blood repertoires may mirror thyroid immune responses. In cross-validation, a model built on a 13 V-J signature told ophthalmopathy apart from stable hyperthyroidism with about 90% sensitivity and 81% to 82% specificity, and in testing the same model reached 80%/75%. During validation, the model predicted progression to ophthalmopathy a median of approximately six months ahead of onset, with almost 71% sensitivity and 72.22% specificity.

The TCR beta CDR3 regions were amplified from the RNA transcripts. The first round of RT-PCR for the TCR CDR3 was performed with the HTBI primer set and the Qiagen OneStep RT-PCR kit. A second multiplex PCR round built the libraries, followed by size selection and purification. Sequencing of the libraries was done on an Illumina HiSeq2000 using paired-end 100 bp reads. Under the source paper's analysis protocol: Raw data were processed with SOAPnuke, discarding reads with adapters, uncalled bases, mean Phred below 15, or no exact constant-primer or identifier match. High-quality paired reads were merged with COPE v1.2.5, and unique nucleotide sequences were defined as clonotypes. Clonotypes were aligned to IMGT TRBV, TRBD and TRBJ reference segments using MiTCR v1.1. Only V-J combinations with frequency above 0.0001, covering roughly 99% of repertoires, were analysed. The TCS score was defined as F50 (clonal expansion) divided by E x V (chaos), with BLOSUM62-based TCRdist calculated between CDR3 peptides within each V-J. Welch's t-statistics and random forest reduced 514 V-J features to around 14, which were used in a naive Bayes classifier (R e1071). TCRdb took the public reads, trimmed them with fastp at Q25, ran MiXCR for clone calling and kept in-frame beta chains. Each CDR3 protein gets just one entry, which takes the most common genes and DNA from the rows behind it. These V and J calls originate from TCRdb's pipeline instead of the authors' own analysis. This sample is represented by fewer than 700,000 distinct CDR3 sequences; roughly 15% of them were singletons. In total, the top ten clones hold around 17% of the sample.

The sample holds many counts of this clonotype. What this receptor recognizes is not known. No base quality values were provided; no much bigger clone lies one nucleotide off. In the ophthalmopathy patients, disease was moderately to severely active, with a Clinical Activity Score of 3 or more, a NOSPECS grade of 4 or more, and a duration of less than 3 months. Patients with uncontrolled infections, other autoimmune diseases, pregnancy or lactation were excluded. Clinical symptoms, serum thyroxine and TRAb, thyroid ultrasound, and orbital computed tomography formed the basis for the diagnoses. PBMCs were separated from roughly 10 ml of fresh peripheral blood using Ficoll-Paque density gradient centrifugation. Total RNA was extracted using Trizol reagent, and RNA quality was assessed on an Agilent 2100 Bioanalyzer. The CDR3 has 17 amino acids, counting the end cysteine and phenylalanine. Only the CDR3 portion is preserved as DNA: 51 bases, with reading frame beginning at the first base. Based on the germline V gene, the CDR1 and CDR2 sequences are MNHEY and SVGAGI. V gives up 0 bases and J gives up 0 bases, and the segment between their germline ends measures 14 bases.

The rearrangement joined TRBV6-5 to TRBJ1-1, with the D gene not confidently named. The TCR originated in a woman younger than 35 with Graves' ophthalmopathy. Sequenced: blood. In nucleotides, the sequence is TGTGCCAGCAGTTACTCGTCCGCCCCCGGGGTGAACACTGAAGCTTTCTTT. Translated, this gives CASSYSSAPGVNTEAFF.